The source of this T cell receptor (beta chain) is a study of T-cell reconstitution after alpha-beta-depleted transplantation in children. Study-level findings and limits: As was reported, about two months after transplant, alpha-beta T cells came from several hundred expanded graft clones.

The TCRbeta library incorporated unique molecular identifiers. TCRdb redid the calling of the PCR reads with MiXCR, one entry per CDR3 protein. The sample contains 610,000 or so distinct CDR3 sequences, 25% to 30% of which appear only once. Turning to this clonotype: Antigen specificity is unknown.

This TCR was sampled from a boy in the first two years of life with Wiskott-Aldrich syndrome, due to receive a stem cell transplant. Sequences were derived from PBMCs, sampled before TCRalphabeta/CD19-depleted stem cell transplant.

This CDR3 is CASKRSGSSYNEQFF. DNA for the CDR3: TGTGCCAGCAAGCGGTCTGGGAGCTCCTACAATGAGCAGTTCTTC. The J gene is TRBJ2-1, the V gene TRBV28; weak D call: TRBD2 (5 bases). Deletions cut 7 bases from V and 0 bases from J, with 13 bases between. The CDR3 is 15 amino acids. CDR1 is MDHEN, CDR2 SYDVKM, per germline.